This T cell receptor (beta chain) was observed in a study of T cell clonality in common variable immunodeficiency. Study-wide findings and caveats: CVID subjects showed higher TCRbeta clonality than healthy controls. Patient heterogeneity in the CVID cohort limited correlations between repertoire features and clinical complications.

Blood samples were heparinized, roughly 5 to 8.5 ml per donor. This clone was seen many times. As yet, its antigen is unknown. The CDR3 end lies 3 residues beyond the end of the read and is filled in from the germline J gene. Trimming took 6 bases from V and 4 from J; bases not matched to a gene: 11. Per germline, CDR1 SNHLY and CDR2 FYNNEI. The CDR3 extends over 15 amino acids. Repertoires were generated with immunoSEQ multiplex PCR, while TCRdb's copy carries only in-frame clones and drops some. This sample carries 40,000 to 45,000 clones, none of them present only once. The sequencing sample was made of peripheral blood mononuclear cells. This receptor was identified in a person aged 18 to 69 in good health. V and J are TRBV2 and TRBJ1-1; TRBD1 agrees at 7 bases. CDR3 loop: CASRPSRGFGTEAFF. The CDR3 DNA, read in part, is TGTGCCAGCAGGCCTTCCAGGGGGTTCGGCACTGAA.